The clone carrying this T cell receptor beta chain has only a few counts. The antigen is not known. These data are taken from a study of cytomegalovirus exposure and HLA in healthy donors. Researchers ran the PCR with 60 Vbeta and 13 Jbeta primers. How the authors handled the data: In a later analysis, some 10 million of 60 million to 80 million unique beta chains occurred in at least two donors. The data were produced by immunoSEQ multiplex PCR, yet TCRdb's version contains in-frame clones alone and is incomplete. V, J and clone size were drawn from that table, and D and trimming were deduced from the DNA. The profile covers about 130,000 clones, with 8% to 9.5% appearing a single time and less than 7% taken by the ten largest. V was cut by 0 bases and J by 4 bases, with 6 bases left in between. This CDR3 is built from 13 residues. CDR1 and CDR2 (germline): SGHDN, FVKESK. Healthy individuals who donated bone marrow served as the donors.

Study-wide results and limits: A previous analysis found most TCR beta V segments productive roughly 90% or roughly 30% of the time. Most of the CMV-associated TCR beta chains (in a later analysis) appeared to be HLA-restricted.

The clonotype was recovered from a middle-aged man in good health and CMV-seronegative. J is TRBJ2-5 and V is TRBV14; D gene unclear. Sequenced input: PBMCs. The CDR3 nucleotides read TGTGCCAGCAGCCAAGAAGAGTTAGAGACCCAGTACTTC. As protein: CASSQEELETQYF.